This TCR beta chain came from a study of T cells after posttransplantation cyclophosphamide. On this clone itself: Its antigen is undetermined.

General observations from the study: Skin or GI-infiltrating T cells shared few TRB sequences with blood.

The germline V gene has CDR1 SEHNR and CDR2 FQNEAQ (reference sequence). Trimming took off 4 bases at V and 9 bases at J, with 18 bases between the two ends. The CDR3 extends over 14 amino acids. Here immunoSEQ multiplex PCR was the method, and the copy in TCRdb shows in-frame clones only, minus some. The sample has some 9,000 clones; more than 75% are singletons. Cyclophosphamide on days +3 and +4 followed busulfan-fludarabine conditioning and a marrow graft. The chain joins TRBV7-9 to TRBJ1-1; D not certain. The TCR originated in a female patient in her forties or fifties who received an allogeneic stem cell transplant from an unrelated donor, was CMV-positive, and had no GVHD. Some of the T cells may derive from the graft donor. The material sequenced was PBMCs, taken after allogeneic stem cell transplant with posttransplant cyclophosphamide. For the CDR3, the DNA is TGTGCCAGCAGCTCGTCACTGATAGCGCCCCAAGCTTTCTTT. Protein sequence: CASSSSLIAPQAFF.